The 17 T cell receptor beta chains reported below all come from one sample, sequenced in a study of blood T cells in healthy people across ages. Through a sample-barcoded 5' primer and a J-beta primer mix, a second PCR was run for roughly 6 to 12 cycles. From the 5' RACE reads, TCRdb called clonotypes with MiXCR, one entry per CDR3 protein. Among some 930,000 distinct CDR3 sequences listed, roughly 28% were seen once. These sequences were also reported in another study, on T cells of mothers and their children.

The sequenced sample was blood. The receptors stem from a woman between 40 and 55 years old in good health.

The table lists this clonotype with many counts. V is TRBV19 and J is TRBJ2-1; 10 bases align to TRBD1. CDR1 is LNHDA and CDR2 is SQIVND in the germline V gene (reference sequence). The CDR3 loop spans 17 amino acids. The trim removed 6 bases at V and 0 bases at J, leaving 8 bases unmatched. The CDR3 loop is CASRGQGTTRSYNEQFF. The CDR3 DNA reads TGTGCCAGTAGGGGACAGGGGACCACTCGCTCCTACAATGAGCAGTTCTTC. Together with reference TRBV19 and TRBJ2-1, the CDR3 gives the full variable domain: DGGITQSPKYLFRKEGQNVTLSCEQNLNHDAMYWYRQDPGQGLRLIYYSQIVNDFQKGDIAEGYSVSREKKESFPLTVTSAQKNPTAFYLCASRGQGTTRSYNEQFFGPGTRLTVL.

In regard to this clonotype: A clone one base away is much larger, so this may be a read error. V gene TRBV7-3 combines with J gene TRBJ2-6, with TRBD1 matching 7 bases. Germline V gene lookup returns CDR1 SGHTA and CDR2 FQGTGA. This CDR3 is built from 17 residues. For the CDR3, the DNA is TGTGCCGGCAGCTTAGGGGGCGGCCGCTCTGGGGCCAACGTCCTGACTTTC. It translates to CAGSLGGGRSGANVLTF.

A few counts support this clonotype. Here the CDR3 DNA reads TGTGCCAGCAGCTTAGCGGGGGCGCCTATGTATGAGCAGTTCTTC. As protein: CASSLAGAPMYEQFF. The rearrangement links TRBV7-2 to TRBJ2-1; TRBD1 might be the D (6 bases). Germline V lookup: CDR1 SGHTA, CDR2 FQGNSA. The CDR3 has 15 residues. V was trimmed by 0 bases and J by 8 bases, leaving 14 bases between them.

The chain recombines TRBV5-4 with TRBJ2-6; 8 bases fit TRBD1. Losses at the gene ends were 3 bases for V and 2 bases for J; bases not matched to a gene: 7. Germline V CDR1 and CDR2: SGHNT, YYREEE (reference sequence). The CDR3 extends over 17 amino acids. CDR3 sequence (DNA): TGTGCCAGCAGCTCGAGGGACAGGATGGCTGGGGCCAACGTCCTGACTTTC. Translating it yields CASSSRDRMAGANVLTF.

The rearrangement joins TRBV28 to TRBJ2-4; TRBD1 agrees at 8 bases. The J call may be incorrect, as the DNA end agrees better with TRBJ2-7. CDR3 length: 15 amino acids. The germline V gene has CDR1 MDHEN and CDR2 SYDVKM. The CDR3 nucleotides are TGTGCCAGCAGTTCCGAGACAGGGGTGATTCTCGAGCAGTACTTC. Translating it yields CASSSETGVILEQYF.

This clonotype was found a few times. The rearrangement uses TRBV28 and TRBJ2-7, with 12 bases fitting TRBD1. CDR1 and CDR2 from the germline V gene are MDHEN and SYDVKM. This CDR3 is built from 17 residues. The V and J ends lost 5 bases and 6 bases, in that order; junction bases with no gene match: 14. The CDR3 reads CASSVGRWGTGGLEQYF. The CDR3 DNA is TGTGCCAGCAGTGTGGGGCGGTGGGGGACAGGGGGCCTCGAGCAGTACTTC. Variable domain in full (rest from reference TRBV28 and TRBJ2-7): DVKVTQSSRYLVKRTGEKVFLECVQDMDHENMFWYRQDPGLGLRLIYFSYDVKMKEKGDIPEGYSVSREKKERFSLILESASTNQTSMYLCASSVGRWGTGGLEQYFGPGTRLTVT.

This clonotype was observed a few times. V gene TRBV19 combines with J gene TRBJ1-2; 8 bases align to TRBD1. Germline values: CDR1 LNHDA, CDR2 SQIVND (reference sequence). The CDR3 extends over 16 amino acids. The V and J ends lost 5 bases and 0 bases, in that order; junction bases with no gene match: 8. The CDR3: CASSEAGTGANYGYTF. As DNA, the CDR3 is TGTGCCAGTAGTGAGGCCGGGACAGGAGCTAACTATGGCTACACCTTC.

The V gene is TRBV28, the J gene TRBJ1-2, with D possibly matching TRBD1 (5 bases). In germline, CDR1 is MDHEN, CDR2 SYDVKM. The CDR3 is 13 residues long. The germline V and J ends were trimmed by 6 bases and 5 bases, with 13 bases remaining between them. DNA for the CDR3: TGTGCCAGCAGGGGGAGGGGTGGATATGGCTACACCTTC. Translating it yields CASRGRGGYGYTF.

Many counts were recorded for this clonotype. V usage is TRBV14 and J usage is TRBJ2-3; D is uncertain. CDR3 length: 14 residues. Germline V gene data show CDR1 as SGHDN and CDR2 as FVKESK. Trimming cost V 0 bases and J 0 bases, with 4 bases left between them. The chain's CDR3 is CASSQEFSTDTQYF. CDR3 bases: TGTGCCAGCAGCCAAGAATTCAGCACAGATACGCAGTATTTT. Full variable domain (outside the CDR3, taken from reference TRBV14 and TRBJ2-3): EAGVTQFPSHSVIEKGQTVTLRCDPISGHDNLYWYRRVMGKEIKFLLHFVKESKQDESGMPNNRFLAERTGGTYSTLKVQPAELEDSGVYFCASSQEFSTDTQYFGPGTRLTVL.

A few counts support this clonotype. The chain combines TRBV5-1 with TRBJ2-5; weak D call: TRBD1 (6 bases). The CDR3 totals 18 residues. V dropped 1 base and J dropped 0 bases, with 19 bases sitting between them. The V gene's germline CDR1 is SGHRS and CDR2 YFSETQ. CDR3 sequence: CASSLIPGVASYQETQYF. The CDR3 DNA follows: TGCGCCAGCAGCTTGATCCCAGGGGTGGCTAGTTACCAAGAGACCCAGTACTTC.

This clonotype was seen many times. The chain couples TRBV3-1 to TRBJ1-2; no definite D call. The CDR3 loop spans 16 amino acids. The V end was cut by 0 bases, the J end by 5 bases, with 16 bases between. Germline assignment: CDR1 LGHDT and CDR2 YNNKEL (reference sequence). The CDR3 bases are TGTGCCAGCAGCCAAGAACGTACGGTCGTACCTTATGGCTACACCTTC. This gives the protein CASSQERTVVPYGYTF.

V is TRBV28 and J is TRBJ2-1, with 8 bases fitting TRBD2. Germline V CDR1 and CDR2: MDHEN, SYDVKM. This CDR3 is 16 amino acids long. Germline trimming cut 5 bases from V and 6 bases from J; bases unmatched to any gene: 12. CDR3 amino acids: CASSPLIAGTINEQFF. CDR3 nucleotide sequence: TGTGCCAGCAGTCCCCTCATAGCGGGGACCATCAATGAGCAGTTCTTC.

The CDR3 here is CASSFRDRDNEKLFF. The DNA for the CDR3 is TGTGCCAGCAGTTTCCGGGACAGGGATAATGAAAAACTGTTTTTT. V is TRBV28 and J is TRBJ1-4, with 9 nucleotides matching TRBD1. V lost 3 bases and J lost 4; bases outside the gene matches: 3. The CDR3 contains 15 residues. Germline V gene lookup returns CDR1 MDHEN and CDR2 SYDVKM.

This clonotype appeared many times. The genes are TRBV29-1 and TRBJ1-2, with 7 bases that match TRBD1. The length of the CDR3 is 17 residues. V trimming: 4 bases; J trimming: 5 bases; junction bases outside the gene matches: 19. Germline CDR1 SQVTM, CDR2 ANQGSEA. CDR3 nucleotides: TGCAGCGTTGTTTCGGCTTATACCAGCCGGGACAGTTATGGCTACACCTTC. This translates into CSVVSAYTSRDSYGYTF.

The genes are TRBV7-2 and TRBJ1-2, with a tentative D call TRBD1 (5 bases). With 5 bases removed from V and 3 bases from J, the gap between germline ends came to 16 bases. The CDR3 is 15 residues long. CDR1 and CDR2 from the germline V gene are SGHTA and FQGNSA. In DNA, the CDR3 is TGTGCCAGCAGCCCAGGGCGACCCTTCGACTATGGCTACACCTTC. Translating gives CASSPGRPFDYGYTF.

This clonotype has at least ten counts. The chain couples TRBV5-5 to TRBJ2-7; D remains unclear. The V end was cut by 1 base, the J end by 6 bases, with 17 bases between. The germline CDR1 and CDR2 sequences are SGHKS and YYEKEE (reference sequence). CDR3 size: 15 residues. DNA for the CDR3: TGTGCCAGCAGCTTGTTGTCGGTGAAGGGCCTCGAGCAGTACTTC. Translated: CASSLLSVKGLEQYF.

This chain connects TRBV19 to TRBJ2-1; D is tentatively TRBD1 or TRBD2 (5 bases each). Per the germline V gene, CDR1 is LNHDA and CDR2 is SQIVND (reference sequence). V was shortened by 6 bases and J by 10 bases, with 10 bases between the two germline ends. The CDR3 spans 11 residues. The CDR3 DNA is TGTGCCAGTAGAGGGACGTTGGAGCAGTTCTTC. Translated, it gives CASRGTLEQFF.